Listed here is a single T cell receptor (beta chain). Using immunoSEQ multiplex PCR, the repertoire was profiled, and TCRdb retains in-frame clones only, with some absent. The top ten hold around 15% of the sample, which has more than 150,000 clones, about 72% seen once. This specimen comes from a study of cytotoxic CD8 clonotypes in ibrutinib-treated CLL. Study-level information: The subjects consisted of roughly 12 relapsed/refractory and about 14 treatment-naive individuals, with 17 IGHV unmutated.

Germline lookup yields CDR1 LGHNA and CDR2 YSLEER. The CDR3 sequence is 16 residues long. The V and J ends lost 1 base and 4 bases, in that order; junction bases with no gene match: 7. The origin of this receptor is a human donor with chronic lymphocytic leukemia. Sequencing used PBMCs, obtained after 24 months of ibrutinib treatment. The chain is built from TRBV4-3 and TRBJ2-1; 7 bases fit TRBD2. CDR3 DNA: TGCGCCAGCAGCCAAGGACTAGCAGGCAGGTACAATGAGCAGTTCTTC. It specifies CASSQGLAGRYNEQFF.